These 24 T cell receptor beta chains came from one sample sequenced in a study of CD8 T cells in ankylosing spondylitis. TCRdb reprocessed the 5' RACE reads via MiXCR and lists one record per CDR3 protein. Of 200,000 to 250,000 distinct CDR3 sequences in the sample, approximately 11% were seen once. Material: blood, either unsorted or a sorted T cell fraction (not recorded which). Every receptor here comes from a male donor with ankylosing spondylitis or in good health (not recorded which).

This chain connects TRBV20-1 to TRBJ2-1; 8 bases match TRBD2. The germline V gene has CDR1 DFQATT and CDR2 SNEGSKA (reference sequence). V dropped 4 bases and J dropped 2; count of bases not matched to a gene: 7. CDR3 size: 15 residues. The CDR3 protein is CSANPVAGPYNEQFF. The CDR3 DNA is TGCAGTGCTAACCCAGTAGCGGGACCCTACAATGAGCAGTTCTTC.

This clonotype was detected a few times. The chain uses TRBV6-1 and TRBJ2-2, with 8 bases matching TRBD1. V was clipped by 6 bases and J by 4 bases; unmatched bases: 7. This CDR3 comprises 15 residues. Germline V gives CDR1 MNHNS, CDR2 SASEGT. The CDR3, as DNA: TGTGCCAGCAGGAGGACAGGGCGGGTCACCGGGGAGCTGTTTTTT. Translating gives CASRRTGRVTGELFF.

The chain combines TRBV2 with TRBJ2-3; TRBD2 matches at 9 bases. Germline V gene data show CDR1 as SNHLY and CDR2 as FYNNEI. V shed 4 bases, J shed 2 bases, and the junction held 4 bases outside the gene matches. The CDR3 covers 15 residues. The CDR3 DNA sequence: TGTGCCAGCAGTGCGGGACTAGCCCCCACAGATACGCAGTATTTT. Its translation is CASSAGLAPTDTQYF.

This clonotype was picked up many times. This sequence joins TRBV5-1 and TRBJ1-5, with a weak D call TRBD1 (5 bases). Germline V gene data show CDR1 as SGHRS and CDR2 as YFSETQ. This CDR3 is 18 amino acids long. Trimming removed 0 bases from V and 1 base from J, with 17 bases in between. The CDR3 nucleotides read TGCGCCAGCAGCTTGGGGGGACGGCGGTTGGGAAGCAATCAGCCCCAGCATTTT. Translating it yields CASSLGGRRLGSNQPQHF.

This clonotype was detected ten times or more. The genes are TRBV20-1 and TRBJ1-1; 9 bases match TRBD1. Trimming removed 5 bases from V and 2 bases from J; junction bases left unmatched: 9. CDR3 length: 15 amino acids. Germline CDR1 reads DFQATT; CDR2 reads SNEGSKA (reference sequence). CDR3 coding DNA: TGCAGTGCTGATACAGGGGGCGAGGTCAACACTGAAGCTTTCTTT. It codes for CSADTGGEVNTEAFF.

The CDR3 here is CASSLGEQIPSSGDEKLFF. The CDR3 DNA is TGCGCCAGCAGCTTGGGGGAACAAATCCCAAGCTCCGGAGATGAAAAACTGTTTTTT. V and J are TRBV5-1 and TRBJ1-4; no reliable D call. Germline loops: CDR1 SGHRS, CDR2 YFSETQ. The CDR3 loop spans 19 amino acids. V was shortened by 0 bases and J by 6 bases, with 24 bases between the two germline ends.

The rearrangement uses TRBV7-9 and TRBJ2-1, with 8 bases identical to TRBD2. The ends lost 5 bases at V and 5 bases at J; junction bases unmatched: 5. Germline assignment: CDR1 SEHNR and CDR2 FQNEAQ (reference sequence). The CDR3 consists of 14 residues. The CDR3 nucleotides are TGTGCCAGCAGCCTGACTAGCGTAGACAATGAGCAGTTCTTC. It is translated as CASSLTSVDNEQFF.

This clonotype was recorded a few times. The rearrangement links TRBV3-1 to TRBJ2-1, with 7 bases aligning to TRBD2. This CDR3 is 14 amino acids long. The germline V gene encodes CDR1 LGHDT and CDR2 YNNKEL (reference sequence). J gave up 7 bases and V 4 bases, and 7 bases lay outside the gene matches. CDR3 DNA: TGTGCCAGCAGCCCGGAAGCGGGGAGGAATGAGCAGTTCTTC. Amino acid sequence: CASSPEAGRNEQFF.

This clonotype was observed a few times. V is TRBV5-1 and J is TRBJ2-5, with D possibly matching TRBD1 (7 bases). The V and J ends lost 4 bases and 2 bases respectively, with 12 bases between them. Germline CDR1 SGHRS, CDR2 YFSETQ. This CDR3 spans 14 amino acids. CDR3 protein: CASSPGGQQETQYF. The CDR3 coding sequence is TGCGCCAGCAGCCCCGGGGGACAGCAAGAGACCCAGTACTTC.

This clonotype has a count of ten or more. The V and J genes are TRBV11-1 and TRBJ2-3; 7 nucleotides align to TRBD2. Germline CDR1 reads SGHAT; CDR2 reads FQDESV (reference sequence). Germline trimming cut 0 bases from V and 1 base from J; bases unmatched to any gene: 10. The CDR3 extends over 18 amino acids. CDR3 nucleotides: TGTGCCAGCAGCTTAGCCCCCGGACTAGTAGAACGCACAGATACGCAGTATTTT. Its protein is CASSLAPGLVERTDTQYF.

The chain is built from TRBV14 and TRBJ2-6; the D call may be TRBD1 or TRBD2 (5 bases each). This CDR3 spans 17 amino acids. CDR1 is SGHDN, CDR2 FVKESK, per germline. Trimming removed 5 bases at V and 0 bases at J, with 14 bases between. CDR3 DNA: TGTGCCAGCAGCGGGGACCTCCCGCACTCTGGGGCCAACGTCCTGACTTTC. Protein sequence: CASSGDLPHSGANVLTF.

This clonotype was recorded many times. The gene calls are TRBV15 and TRBJ1-5; D perhaps matches TRBD1 (5 bases). V lost 5 bases to trimming and J lost 4 bases, with 12 bases between them. Germline values: CDR1 LNHNV, CDR2 YYDKDF (reference sequence). CDR3 size: 14 residues. In DNA, the CDR3 is TGTGCCACCAGCCGCCAGGACACTAATCAGCCCCAGCATTTT. This gives the protein CATSRQDTNQPQHF. Variable domain in full (rest from reference TRBV15 and TRBJ1-5): DAMVIQNPRYQVTQFGKPVTLSCSQTLNHNVMYWYQQKSSQAPKLLFHYYDKDFNNEADTPDNFQSRRPNTSFCFLDIRSPGLGDTAMYLCATSRQDTNQPQHFGDGTRLSIL.

The rearrangement joins TRBV3-1 to TRBJ2-7; D is uncertain. V lost 1 base to trimming and J lost 0 bases, with 13 bases between them. This CDR3 has 16 amino acids. Germline assignment: CDR1 LGHDT and CDR2 YNNKEL (reference sequence). The CDR3 here is CASSQGIGRVSYEQYF. CDR3 DNA: TGTGCCAGCAGCCAAGGGATAGGCCGAGTCTCCTACGAGCAGTACTTC.

A word on this clonotype: At one end the junction does not follow the germline gene, possibly because of a read error. The CDR3 here is CASSSSRGRGRGLNTGELFF. The CDR3 DNA is TGCGCCAGCAGCAGCAGCCGTGGTCGGGGGAGGGGATTAAACACCGGGGAGCTGTTTTTT. J is TRBJ2-2 and V is TRBV11-3; 7 nucleotides match TRBD2. The germline CDR1 and CDR2 sequences are SGHNT and YENEEA. The CDR3 is 20 residues long. The complete variable domain, with remaining parts taken from reference TRBV11-3 and TRBJ2-2, reads EAGVVQSPRYKIIEKKQPVAFWCNPISGHNTLYWYLQNLGQGPELLIRYENEEAVDDSQLPKDRFSAERLKGVDSTLKIQPAELGDSAVYLCASSSSRGRGRGLNTGELFFGEGSRLTVL.

This clonotype was detected ten times or more. The genes are TRBV9 and TRBJ2-7; D call uncertain. The V and J ends lost 0 bases and 5 bases respectively, with 12 bases between them. This CDR3 region has 14 residues. Per germline, CDR1 SGDLS and CDR2 YYNGEE. The CDR3 spells CASSVGIGSNEQYF. The CDR3 DNA follows: TGTGCCAGCAGCGTAGGCATAGGGTCTAACGAGCAGTACTTC.

Ten or more counts support this clonotype. The chain carries TRBV5-1 and TRBJ2-3; D uncertain. Germline V gene sequence: CDR1 SGHRS, CDR2 YFSETQ. This CDR3 region has 14 residues. Trimming took off 4 bases at V and 0 bases at J, with 9 bases between the two ends. CDR3 region: CASSATASTDTQYF. The CDR3, as DNA: TGCGCCAGCAGCGCCACGGCTAGCACAGATACGCAGTATTTT. Using reference TRBV5-1 and TRBJ2-3 for the parts outside the CDR3, the full variable domain is KAGVTQTPRYLIKTRGQQVTLSCSPISGHRSVSWYQQTPGQGLQFLFEYFSETQRNKGNFPGRFSGRQFSNSRSEMNVSTLELGDSALYLCASSATASTDTQYFGPGTRLTVL.

This clonotype appeared many times. J is TRBJ2-1 and V is TRBV20-1; D tentatively reads TRBD1 or TRBD2 (5 bases each). The length of the CDR3 is 16 residues. V lost 5 bases and J 9 bases, leaving 26 bases between the germline ends. The germline V gene encodes CDR1 DFQATT and CDR2 SNEGSKA (reference sequence). The CDR3 sequence: CSAPKAGTPRGGEQFF. The CDR3 DNA reads as TGCAGTGCTCCAAAAGCCGGGACGCCCCGTGGGGGTGAGCAGTTCTTC.

This chain connects TRBV15 to TRBJ2-3; 13 bases agree with TRBD2. The germline V gene encodes CDR1 LNHNV and CDR2 YYDKDF (reference sequence). J gave up 2 bases and V 1 base, and 15 bases lay outside the gene matches. The CDR3 is 21 amino acids. CDR3 coding DNA: TGTGCCACCAGCAGAGCGAACCGACGGACTAGCGGGAGACTGTTCACAGATACGCAGTATTTT. Translation: CATSRANRRTSGRLFTDTQYF.

With respect to this clonotype: One junction end disagrees with the germline gene, perhaps due to a read error. This rearrangement joins TRBV5-1 to TRBJ1-2; 10 bases match TRBD1. CDR3 length: 14 amino acids. CDR1 and CDR2 from the germline V gene are SGHRS and YFSETQ. CDR3 amino acids: CTSSRTGGNYGYTF. CDR3 coding DNA: TGCACCAGCAGCCGGACAGGGGGAAACTATGGCTACACCTTC.

This chain links TRBV20-1 with TRBJ2-5; TRBD1 is a possible D gene (5 bases). The CDR3 runs 13 residues. V was pared by 6 bases and J by 1 base, with 12 bases between. The germline gives CDR1 DFQATT, CDR2 SNEGSKA (reference sequence). The CDR3 here is CSAGVIAQETQYF. For the CDR3, the DNA is TGCAGTGCAGGGGTTATAGCCCAAGAGACCCAGTACTTC.

The rearrangement uses TRBV7-2 and TRBJ2-2; D gene unclear. This CDR3 is 13 amino acids long. Germline CDR1 SGHTA, CDR2 FQGNSA. Trimming cost V 5 bases and J 6 bases, with 10 bases left between them. CDR3: CASSPIVPGELFF. The CDR3 region has the DNA TGTGCCAGCAGCCCCATAGTGCCCGGGGAGCTGTTTTTT.

This clonotype has a count of ten or more. The V and J genes are TRBV21-1 and TRBJ2-1; the DNA was not compared with TRBD2, the D call given in the table. TRBV21-1 is a recognized pseudogene. The CDR3 spans 14 residues. The DNA of the CDR3 is TGTGCCAGCACCTCAGCAGGGAGGAACAATGAGCAGTTCTTC. It is translated as CASTSAGRNNEQFF.

This sequence joins TRBV5-4 and TRBJ2-7; D may match TRBD1 or TRBD2 (5 bases each). There are 16 residues in the CDR3. Germline CDR1 and CDR2: SGHNT and YYREEE (reference sequence). Trimming removed 4 bases from V and 4 bases from J, with 21 bases in between. The CDR3 loop reads CASSRASGTAQYEQYF. CDR3 nucleotide sequence: TGTGCCAGCAGCCGAGCTTCCGGGACGGCACAGTACGAGCAGTACTTC.

This clonotype was seen many times. Here the CDR3 reads CSVENPGFSDWETQYF. In DNA, the CDR3 is TGCAGCGTTGAAAACCCGGGATTTTCGGATTGGGAGACCCAGTACTTC. This rearrangement joins TRBV29-1 to TRBJ2-5; D perhaps matches TRBD2 (5 bases). The CDR3 is made up of 16 amino acids. The germline V gene encodes CDR1 SQVTM and CDR2 ANQGSEA. Between the trimmed V and J ends, which lost 2 bases and 5 bases, there was a span of 21 bases. Based on the CDR3 plus reference TRBV29-1 and TRBJ2-5, the full variable domain is SAVISQKPSRDICQRGTSLTIQCQVDSQVTMMFWYRQQPGQSLTLIATANQGSEATYESGFVIDKFPISRPNLTFSTLTVSNMSPEDSSIYLCSVENPGFSDWETQYFGPGTRLLVL.